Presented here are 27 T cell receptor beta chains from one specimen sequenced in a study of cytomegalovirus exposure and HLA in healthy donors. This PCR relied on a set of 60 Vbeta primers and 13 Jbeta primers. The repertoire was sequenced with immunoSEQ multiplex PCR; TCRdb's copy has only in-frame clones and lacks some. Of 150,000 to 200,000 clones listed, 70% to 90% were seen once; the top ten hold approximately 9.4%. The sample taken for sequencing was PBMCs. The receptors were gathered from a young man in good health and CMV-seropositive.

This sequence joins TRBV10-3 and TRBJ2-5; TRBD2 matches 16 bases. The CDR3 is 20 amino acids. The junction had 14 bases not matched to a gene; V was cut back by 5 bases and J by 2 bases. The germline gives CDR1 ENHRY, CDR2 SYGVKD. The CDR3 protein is CAISPGTSGGAFGLQETQYF. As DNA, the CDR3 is TGTGCCATCAGTCCTGGGACTAGCGGGGGGGCCTTTGGATTACAAGAGACCCAGTACTTC.

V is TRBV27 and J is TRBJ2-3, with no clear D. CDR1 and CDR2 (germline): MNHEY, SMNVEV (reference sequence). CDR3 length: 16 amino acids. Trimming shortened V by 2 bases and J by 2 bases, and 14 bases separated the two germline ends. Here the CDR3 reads CASSLSPQFDTDTQYF. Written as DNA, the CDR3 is TGTGCCAGCAGTTTAAGCCCACAGTTCGACACAGATACGCAGTATTTT.

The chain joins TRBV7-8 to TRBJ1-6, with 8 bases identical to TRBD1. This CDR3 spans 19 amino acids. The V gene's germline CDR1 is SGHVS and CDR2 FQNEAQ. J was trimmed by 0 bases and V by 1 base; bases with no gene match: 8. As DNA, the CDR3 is TGTGCCAGCAGCTTAGGGGGGACAGGACAGAGCTCCTATAATTCACCCCTCCACTTT. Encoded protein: CASSLGGTGQSSYNSPLHF.

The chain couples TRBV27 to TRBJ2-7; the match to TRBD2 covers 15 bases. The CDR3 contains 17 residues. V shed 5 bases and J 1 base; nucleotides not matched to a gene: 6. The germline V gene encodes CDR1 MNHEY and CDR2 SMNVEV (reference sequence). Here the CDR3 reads CASSQGLAGGISYEQYF. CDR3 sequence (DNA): TGTGCCAGCAGTCAGGGACTAGCGGGGGGCATATCCTACGAGCAGTACTTC.

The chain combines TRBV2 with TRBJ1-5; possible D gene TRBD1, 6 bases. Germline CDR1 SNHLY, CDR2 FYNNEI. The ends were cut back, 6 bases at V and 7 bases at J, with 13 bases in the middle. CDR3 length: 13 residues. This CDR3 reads CASRETGPQPQHF. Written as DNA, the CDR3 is TGTGCCAGCAGGGAGACAGGCCCGCAGCCCCAGCATTTT.

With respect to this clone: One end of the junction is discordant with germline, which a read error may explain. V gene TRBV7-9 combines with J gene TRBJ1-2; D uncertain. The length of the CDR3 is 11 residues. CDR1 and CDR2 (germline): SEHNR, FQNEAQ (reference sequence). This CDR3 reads CSSSQNYGYTF. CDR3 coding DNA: TGTTCCAGCAGCCAAAACTATGGCTACACCTTC.

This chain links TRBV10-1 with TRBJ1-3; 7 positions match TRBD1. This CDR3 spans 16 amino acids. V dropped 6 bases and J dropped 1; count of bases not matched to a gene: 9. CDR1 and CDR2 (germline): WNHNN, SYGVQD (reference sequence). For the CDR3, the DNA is TGCGCCAGCAGGAACAGGGGTGATTCGTCTGGAAACACCATATATTTT. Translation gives CASRNRGDSSGNTIYF.

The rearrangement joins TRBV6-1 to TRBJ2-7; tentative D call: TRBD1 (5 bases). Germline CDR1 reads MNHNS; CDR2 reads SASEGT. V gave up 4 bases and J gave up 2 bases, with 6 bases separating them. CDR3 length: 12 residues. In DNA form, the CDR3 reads TGTGCCAGCAGTGGGACACCCTACGAGCAGTACTTC. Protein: CASSGTPYEQYF.

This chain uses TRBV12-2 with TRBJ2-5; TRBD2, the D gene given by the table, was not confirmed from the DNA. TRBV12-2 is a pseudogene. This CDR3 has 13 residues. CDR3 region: CASRFGGGETQYF. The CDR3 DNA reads TGTGCAAGTCGCTTCGGGGGAGGAGAGACCCAGTACTTC.

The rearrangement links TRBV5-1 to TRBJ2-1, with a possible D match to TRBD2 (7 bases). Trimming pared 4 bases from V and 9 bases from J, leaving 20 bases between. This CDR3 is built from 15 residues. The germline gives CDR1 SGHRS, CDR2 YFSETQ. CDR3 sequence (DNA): TGCGCCAGCAGCGGAGGGGGGGCCGGGTTTGTTGAGCAGTTCTTC. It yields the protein CASSGGGAGFVEQFF.

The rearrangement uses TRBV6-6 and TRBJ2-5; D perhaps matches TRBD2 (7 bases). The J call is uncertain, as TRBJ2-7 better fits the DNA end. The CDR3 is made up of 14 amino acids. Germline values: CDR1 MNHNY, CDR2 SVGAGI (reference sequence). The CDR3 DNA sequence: TGTGCCAGCAATATACAGGGAGGGATTTACGAGCAGTACTTC. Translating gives CASNIQGGIYEQYF.

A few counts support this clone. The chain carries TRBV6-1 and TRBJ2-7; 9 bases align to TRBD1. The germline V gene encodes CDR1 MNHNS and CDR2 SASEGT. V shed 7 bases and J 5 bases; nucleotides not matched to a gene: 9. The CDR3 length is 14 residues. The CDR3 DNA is TGTGCCAGCATCGGGACAGGGCGGGCCCACGAGCAGTACTTC. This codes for CASIGTGRAHEQYF.

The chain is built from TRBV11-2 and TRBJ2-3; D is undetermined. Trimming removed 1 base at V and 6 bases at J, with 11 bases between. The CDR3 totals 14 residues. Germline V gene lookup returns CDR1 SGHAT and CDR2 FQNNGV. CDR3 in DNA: TGTGCCAGCAGCTTAGTAATTAGTCCTGATACGCAGTATTTT. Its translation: CASSLVISPDTQYF.

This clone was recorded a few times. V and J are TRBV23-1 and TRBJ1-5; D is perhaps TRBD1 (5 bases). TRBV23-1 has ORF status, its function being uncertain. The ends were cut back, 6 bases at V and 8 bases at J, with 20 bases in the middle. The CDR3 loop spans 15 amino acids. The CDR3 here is CASRPTGGHKEPQHF. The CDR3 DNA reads TGCGCCAGCAGACCAACGGGGGGTCATAAAGAGCCCCAGCATTTT.

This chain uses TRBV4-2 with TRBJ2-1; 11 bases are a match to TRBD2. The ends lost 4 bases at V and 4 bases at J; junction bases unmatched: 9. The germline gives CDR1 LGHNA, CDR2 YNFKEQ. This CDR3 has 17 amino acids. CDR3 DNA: TGTGCCAGCAGCCGTGGGAATAGCGGGGGGGCTTACAATGAGCAGTTCTTC. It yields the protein CASSRGNSGGAYNEQFF.

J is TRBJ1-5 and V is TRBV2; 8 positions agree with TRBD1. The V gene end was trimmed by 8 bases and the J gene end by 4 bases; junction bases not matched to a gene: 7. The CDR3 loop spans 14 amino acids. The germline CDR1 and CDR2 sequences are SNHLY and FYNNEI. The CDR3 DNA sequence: TGTGCCAGCGGGGCCCAGGGGGCTAATCAGCCCCAGCATTTT. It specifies CASGAQGANQPQHF.

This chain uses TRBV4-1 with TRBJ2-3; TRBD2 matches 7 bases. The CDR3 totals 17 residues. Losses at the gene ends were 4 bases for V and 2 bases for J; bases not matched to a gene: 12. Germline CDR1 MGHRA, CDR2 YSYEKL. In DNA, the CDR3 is TGCGCCAGCAGCCGCCTCTCCAGCGGGGCGGTCACAGATACGCAGTATTTT. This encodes CASSRLSSGAVTDTQYF.

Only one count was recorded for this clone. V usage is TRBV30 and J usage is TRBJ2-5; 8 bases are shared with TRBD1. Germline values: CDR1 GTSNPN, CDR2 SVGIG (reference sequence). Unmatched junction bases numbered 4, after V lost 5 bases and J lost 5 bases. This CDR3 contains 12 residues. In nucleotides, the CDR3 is TGTGCCTGGCGGACAGGGATGGAGACCCAGTACTTC. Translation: CAWRTGMETQYF.

CDR3 sequence reads: CASSPAGNSPLHF. The CDR3 DNA follows: TGTGCCAGCTCACCGGCAGGGAATTCACCCCTCCACTTT. V is TRBV18 and J is TRBJ1-6, with D possibly TRBD1 on 5 matching bases. Deletions cut 3 bases from V and 7 bases from J, with 7 bases between. The length of the CDR3 is 13 residues. In germline, CDR1 is KGHSH, CDR2 LQKENI. The whole variable domain, filled in from reference TRBV18 and TRBJ1-6, reads NAGVMQNPRHLVRRRGQEARLRCSPMKGHSHVYWYRQLPEEGLKFMVYLQKENIIDESGMPKERFSAEFPKEGPSILRIQQVVRGDSAAYFCASSPAGNSPLHFGNGTRLTVT.

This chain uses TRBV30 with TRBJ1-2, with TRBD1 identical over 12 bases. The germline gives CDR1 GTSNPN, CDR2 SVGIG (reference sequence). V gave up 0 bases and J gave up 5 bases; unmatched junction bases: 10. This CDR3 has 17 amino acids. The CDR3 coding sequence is TGTGCCTGGAGTGTGGGGACAGGGGGCCCCCGGGAATATGGCTACACCTTC. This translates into CAWSVGTGGPREYGYTF.

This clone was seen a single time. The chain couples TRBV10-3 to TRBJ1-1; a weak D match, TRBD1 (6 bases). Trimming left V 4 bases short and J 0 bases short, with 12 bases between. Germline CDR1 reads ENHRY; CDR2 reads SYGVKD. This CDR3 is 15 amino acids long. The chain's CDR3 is CAISGGRGLNTEAFF. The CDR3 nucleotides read TGTGCCATCAGTGGGGGCAGGGGTTTGAACACTGAAGCTTTCTTT.

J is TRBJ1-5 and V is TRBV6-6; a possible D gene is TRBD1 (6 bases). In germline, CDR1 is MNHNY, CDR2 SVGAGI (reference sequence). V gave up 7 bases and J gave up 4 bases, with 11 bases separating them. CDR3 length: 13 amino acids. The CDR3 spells CASNTQGNQPQHF. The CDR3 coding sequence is TGTGCCAGCAACACGCAGGGGAATCAGCCCCAGCATTTT.

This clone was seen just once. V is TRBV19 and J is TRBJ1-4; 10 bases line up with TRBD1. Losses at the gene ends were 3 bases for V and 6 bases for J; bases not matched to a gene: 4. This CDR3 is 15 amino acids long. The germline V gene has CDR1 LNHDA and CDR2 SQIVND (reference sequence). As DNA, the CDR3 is TGTGCCAGTAGTATCCCCGGGACAGGGGATGAAAAACTGTTTTTT. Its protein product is CASSIPGTGDEKLFF.

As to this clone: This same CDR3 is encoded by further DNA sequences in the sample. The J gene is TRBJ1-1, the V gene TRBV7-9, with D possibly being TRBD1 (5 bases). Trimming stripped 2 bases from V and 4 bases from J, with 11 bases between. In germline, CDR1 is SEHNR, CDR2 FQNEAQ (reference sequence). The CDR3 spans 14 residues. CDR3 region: CASSLQGGGTEAFF. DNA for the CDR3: TGTGCCAGCAGCTTACAGGGAGGAGGCACTGAAGCTTTCTTT.

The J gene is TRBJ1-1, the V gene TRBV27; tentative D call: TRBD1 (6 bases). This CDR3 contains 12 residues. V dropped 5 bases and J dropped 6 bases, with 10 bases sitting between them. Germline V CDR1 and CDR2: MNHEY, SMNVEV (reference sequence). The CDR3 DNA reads TGTGCCAGCAGTGCAGGGGTCTCTGAAGCTTTCTTT. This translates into CASSAGVSEAFF.

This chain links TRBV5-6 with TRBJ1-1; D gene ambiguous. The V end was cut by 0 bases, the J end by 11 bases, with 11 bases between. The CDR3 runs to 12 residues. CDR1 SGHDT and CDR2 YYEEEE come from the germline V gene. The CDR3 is CASSLDRIEAFF. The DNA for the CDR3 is TGTGCCAGCAGCTTGGACAGAATTGAGGCTTTCTTT. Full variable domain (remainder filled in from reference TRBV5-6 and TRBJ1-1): DAGVTQSPTHLIKTRGQQVTLRCSPKSGHDTVSWYQQALGQGPQFIFQYYEEEERQRGNFPDRFSGHQFPNYSSELNVNALLLGDSALYLCASSLDRIEAFFGQGTRLTVV.

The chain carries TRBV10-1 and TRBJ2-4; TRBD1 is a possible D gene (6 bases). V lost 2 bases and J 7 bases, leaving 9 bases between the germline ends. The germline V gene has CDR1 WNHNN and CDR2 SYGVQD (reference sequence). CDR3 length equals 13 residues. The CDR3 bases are TGCGCCAGCAGTGAGGGCAGGGGCAACATTCAGTACTTC. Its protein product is CASSEGRGNIQYF.